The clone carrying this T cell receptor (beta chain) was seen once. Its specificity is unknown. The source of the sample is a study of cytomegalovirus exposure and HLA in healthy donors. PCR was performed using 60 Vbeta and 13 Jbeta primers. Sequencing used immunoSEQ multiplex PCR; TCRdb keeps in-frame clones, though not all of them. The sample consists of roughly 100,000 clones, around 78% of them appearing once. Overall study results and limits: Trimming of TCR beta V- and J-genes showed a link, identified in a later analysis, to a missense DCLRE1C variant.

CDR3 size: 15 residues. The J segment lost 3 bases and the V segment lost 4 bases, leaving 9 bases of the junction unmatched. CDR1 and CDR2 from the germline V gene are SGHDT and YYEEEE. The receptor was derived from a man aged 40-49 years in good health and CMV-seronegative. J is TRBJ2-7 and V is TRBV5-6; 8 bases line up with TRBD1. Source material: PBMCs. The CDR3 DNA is TGTGCCAGCAGCGGGGAGACAGGGGAAGGCTACGAGCAGTACTTC. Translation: CASSGETGEGYEQYF.